The 10 T cell receptor beta chains presented below share a single source sample, sequenced in a study of early T cells in non-severe SARS-CoV-2 infection. From the 5' RACE reads, TCRdb called clonotypes with MiXCR, one entry per CDR3 protein. The sample records some 61,000 distinct CDR3 sequences, 8% to 13% being singletons. What was sequenced was whole blood. The receptors were gathered from an adult who was a healthcare worker with PCR-confirmed SARS-CoV-2 infection or an uninfected control (not recorded which).

This clonotype has at least ten counts. The chain couples TRBV13 to TRBJ2-5; TRBD2 aligns across 7 bases. Looked up from germline, CDR1 is PRHDT and CDR2 is FYEKMQ (reference sequence). The V segment lost 5 bases and the J segment 5 bases; nucleotides outside the gene matches: 8. The CDR3 contains 14 residues. The CDR3 nucleotides are TGTGCCAGCAGCCCAATAGCGGGTCGTGAGACCCAGTACTTC. As protein: CASSPIAGRETQYF.

There are many counts of this clonotype. The chain couples TRBV4-1 to TRBJ1-5; no clear D gene. V lost 4 bases, J lost 5 bases, and 12 bases lay in between. Germline values: CDR1 MGHRA, CDR2 YSYEKL. The CDR3 consists of 14 residues. The CDR3: CASSLGEIDQPQHF. The DNA of the CDR3 is TGCGCCAGCAGCCTAGGAGAGATAGATCAGCCCCAGCATTTT.

The chain employs TRBV5-4 and TRBJ2-2; D is possibly TRBD2 (5 bases). Trimming shortened V by 4 bases and J by 9 bases, and 16 bases separated the two germline ends. The germline gives CDR1 SGHNT, CDR2 YYREEE (reference sequence). This CDR3 contains 14 residues. The CDR3 protein is CASSEEATLRELFF. DNA for the CDR3: TGTGCCAGCAGCGAGGAGGCTACGCTAAGGGAGCTGTTTTTT.

The CDR3 coding sequence is TGCAGCGCCAACACAGGGAGTAGCGAGCAGTACTTC. This encodes CSANTGSSEQYF. The gene calls are TRBV29-1 and TRBJ2-7; D is perhaps TRBD1 (6 bases). This CDR3 is built from 12 residues. The V and J ends lost 7 bases and 6 bases respectively, with 16 bases between them. Per the germline V gene, CDR1 is SQVTM and CDR2 is ANQGSEA.

This clonotype showed up many times. This chain joins TRBV29-1 and TRBJ1-6; D is ambiguous. The CDR3 covers 16 residues. V lost 5 bases, J lost 5 bases, and 19 bases lay in between. CDR1 is SQVTM, CDR2 ANQGSEA, per germline. CDR3 DNA: TGCAGCGTTTTAGGGCCGCCTCGGACCCATAATTCACCCCTCCACTTT. This sequence encodes CSVLGPPRTHNSPLHF.

This clonotype was observed many times. This chain joins TRBV27 and TRBJ2-1; weak D call: TRBD2 (5 bases). The germline V gene has CDR1 MNHEY and CDR2 SMNVEV (reference sequence). Between the trimmed V and J ends, which lost 6 bases and 0 bases, there was a span of 18 bases. This CDR3 region has 17 residues. CDR3 nucleotides: TGTGCCAGCAGGAGTACGTCGAGCGGAGCCTCCTACAATGAGCAGTTCTTC. It specifies CASRSTSSGASYNEQFF.

This clonotype was seen at least ten times. CDR3 protein: CASSRSSYAYNEQFF. Written as DNA, the CDR3 is TGTGCCAGCAGCCGATCGTCCTATGCCTACAATGAGCAGTTCTTC. The chain has TRBV7-8 and TRBJ2-1; no firm D call. The CDR3 spans 15 residues. Germline CDR1 reads SGHVS; CDR2 reads FQNEAQ. The germline V and J ends were trimmed by 5 bases and 2 bases, with 13 bases remaining between them. The entire variable domain, with the rest obtained from reference TRBV7-8 and TRBJ2-1, is as follows: GAGVSQSPRYKVAKRGQDVALRCDPISGHVSLFWYQQALGQGPEFLTYFQNEAQLDKSGLPSDRFFAERPEGSVSTLKIQRTQQEDSAVYLCASSRSSYAYNEQFFGPGTRLTVL.

The chain has TRBV20-1 and TRBJ2-3; D might be TRBD2 (5 bases). The V and J ends lost 3 bases and 0 bases respectively, with 13 bases between them. The CDR3 consists of 15 residues. The V gene's germline CDR1 is DFQATT and CDR2 SNEGSKA (reference sequence). This chain's CDR3 is CSASPLAGSTDTQYF. In DNA form, the CDR3 reads TGCAGTGCTAGCCCCCTAGCAGGAAGCACAGATACGCAGTATTTT.

Only a few counts were recorded for this clonotype. This rearrangement joins TRBV4-3 to TRBJ1-1; D call uncertain. The CDR3 sequence is 16 residues long. The V end lost 4 bases, the J end lost 0 bases, and 15 bases lay between the germline ends. CDR1 LGHNA and CDR2 YSLEER come from the germline V gene. Here the CDR3 reads CASSPGLGLLNTEAFF. The CDR3 coding sequence is TGCGCCAGCAGCCCGGGATTGGGCCTGCTGAACACTGAAGCTTTCTTT.

Only a few counts were recorded for this clonotype. V gene TRBV27 combines with J gene TRBJ1-4; D not resolved. Per germline, CDR1 MNHEY and CDR2 SMNVEV (reference sequence). The V end lost 6 bases, the J end lost 5 bases, and 13 bases lay between the germline ends. CDR3 length: 14 amino acids. The CDR3 DNA follows: TGTGCCAGCAGAAAATGGGGTTCCAATGAAAAACTGTTTTTT. As protein: CASRKWGSNEKLFF. The full variable domain, with the rest looked up from reference TRBV27 and TRBJ1-4, is EAQVTQNPRYLITVTGKKLTVTCSQNMNHEYMSWYRQDPGLGLRQIYYSMNVEVTDKGDVPEGYKVSRKEKRNFPLILESPSPNQTSLYFCASRKWGSNEKLFFGSGTQLSVL.